These 22 T cell receptor beta chains share one sample of origin, sequenced in a study of T cell repertoires in cytomegalovirus infection. TCRdb reanalysed the reads using MiXCR and keeps one entry per CDR3 protein. The sample has fewer than 550,000 distinct CDR3 sequences; approximately 11% are singletons. The sample consisted of PBMCs. These receptors came from a human donor in good health (CMV status not recorded). Some clones in this sample may be carry-over from other donors' samples.

This chain uses TRBV2 with TRBJ2-7; D might be TRBD1 (6 bases). The CDR3 runs to 15 residues. The V gene lost 0 bases and the J gene lost 0 bases, with 9 bases spanning the gap. CDR1 and CDR2 (germline): SNHLY, FYNNEI. Written as DNA, the CDR3 is TGTGCCAGCAGTGAAGCGCAGGGGTACTCCTACGAGCAGTACTTC. Residues: CASSEAQGYSYEQYF.

Only a few counts were recorded for this clonotype. The gene calls are TRBV2 and TRBJ2-7; no clear D. CDR3 length equals 12 residues. V was cut by 6 bases and J by 0 bases, with 6 bases left in between. Per the germline V gene, CDR1 is SNHLY and CDR2 is FYNNEI. CDR3 DNA: TGTGCCAGCAGCGCGACCTCCTACGAGCAGTACTTC. It translates to CASSATSYEQYF.

The table lists this clonotype with many counts. CDR3 bases: TGTGCCAGCAGCATGGACAGGGGGTTAACTGAAGCTTTCTTT. Its translation is CASSMDRGLTEAFF. The chain joins TRBV7-2 to TRBJ1-1; 10 nucleotides agree with TRBD1. Germline CDR1 is SGHTA and CDR2 is FQGNSA. This CDR3 is 14 amino acids long. Trimming cost V 5 bases and J 5 bases; bases outside gene matches: 5.

There are many counts of this clonotype. The chain recombines TRBV7-2 with TRBJ2-4; the match to TRBD2 covers 7 bases. Germline CDR1 and CDR2: SGHTA and FQGNSA. V shed 4 bases, J shed 0 bases, and the junction held 9 bases outside the gene matches. The CDR3 spans 17 residues. The CDR3 protein is CASSSPQRDLAKNIQYF. CDR3 sequence (DNA): TGTGCCAGCAGCTCACCACAGCGGGACCTAGCCAAAAACATTCAGTACTTC. The whole variable domain, remainder taken from reference TRBV7-2 and TRBJ2-4, is GAGVSQSPSNKVTEKGKDVELRCDPISGHTALYWYRQSLGQGLEFLIYFQGNSAPDKSGLPSDRFSAERTGGSVSTLTIQRTQQEDSAVYLCASSSPQRDLAKNIQYFGAGTRLSVL.

This clonotype was seen more than once but under ten times. This rearrangement joins TRBV6-5 to TRBJ1-2; the D is unclear. CDR1 is MNHEY and CDR2 is SVGAGI in the germline V gene. The CDR3 spans 13 residues. Trimming removed 7 bases at V and 5 bases at J, with 14 bases between. In DNA, the CDR3 is TGTGCCAGCAAAAGGTCTGTGATTTATGGCTACACCTTC. The encoded protein is CASKRSVIYGYTF.

Ten or more counts support this clonotype. The chain employs TRBV2 and TRBJ1-2; D gene ambiguous. Per the germline V gene, CDR1 is SNHLY and CDR2 is FYNNEI. This CDR3 comprises 11 residues. Trimming removed 11 bases at V and 8 bases at J, with 15 bases between. CDR3 nucleotides: TGTGCCGCCCCGGGAGGTGGGGGCTACACCTTC. Its protein is CAAPGGGGYTF.

This clonotype was counted many times. V and J are TRBV7-3 and TRBJ1-2; D gene unclear. CDR1 and CDR2 from the germline V gene are SGHTA and FQGTGA. V was trimmed by 8 bases and J by 7 bases, leaving 17 bases between them. The CDR3 totals 13 residues. CDR3 residues: CASGSGEGSGYTF. In DNA form, the CDR3 reads TGTGCCAGCGGCAGCGGGGAAGGATCTGGCTACACCTTC. Drawing the rest from reference TRBV7-3 and TRBJ1-2, the complete variable domain is GAGVSQTPSNKVTEKGKYVELRCDPISGHTALYWYRQSLGQGPEFLIYFQGTGAADDSGLPNDRFFAVRPEGSVSTLKIQRTERGDSAVYLCASGSGEGSGYTFGSGTRLTVV.

The chain has TRBV7-9 and TRBJ1-2; D ambiguous. Germline CDR1 is SEHNR and CDR2 is FQNEAQ (reference sequence). V shed 1 base and J shed 6 bases, with 18 bases lying between them. CDR3 size: 16 residues. The CDR3 DNA sequence: TGTGCCAGCAGCTTAGGCAATCCCGGGAGGTCGGATGGCTACACCTTC. Its protein product is CASSLGNPGRSDGYTF.

This clonotype was observed many times. The gene calls are TRBV20-1 and TRBJ2-1; possibly TRBD2 for D (7 bases). Germline CDR1 reads DFQATT; CDR2 reads SNEGSKA (reference sequence). The CDR3 is 16 amino acids. V gave up 0 bases and J gave up 8 bases, with 20 bases separating them. The CDR3 DNA sequence: TGCAGTGCTAGAGATCGGCTAGGAGGGGGGGGGTATGAGCAGTTCTTC. This codes for CSARDRLGGGGYEQFF.

This clonotype was seen ten or more times. The chain joins TRBV12-3 or TRBV12-4 to TRBJ2-1; 14 bases line up with TRBD2. V dropped 6 bases and J dropped 8; count of bases not matched to a gene: 9. The CDR3 is 16 amino acids. The CDR3 spells CASSLEGTSGGHEQFF. The CDR3 DNA follows: TGTGCCAGCAGCCTAGAAGGGACTAGCGGGGGACATGAGCAGTTCTTC.

This chain uses TRBV9 with TRBJ2-3; the D gene is possibly TRBD1 (6 bases). The germline gives CDR1 SGDLS, CDR2 YYNGEE. The CDR3 is 12 residues long. Trimming pared 2 bases from V and 6 bases from J, leaving 7 bases between. The CDR3 nucleotides read TGTGCCAGCAGCGTCCAGGGGGATACGCAGTATTTT. The encoded protein is CASSVQGDTQYF.

This clonotype was found many times. The chain joins TRBV6-1 to TRBJ2-7, with a possible D match to TRBD2 (6 bases). This CDR3 region has 13 residues. Germline V gene data show CDR1 as MNHNS and CDR2 as SASEGT. The germline V and J ends were trimmed by 7 bases and 6 bases, with 16 bases remaining between them. CDR3 in DNA: TGTGCCAGCACTCAGGATGGGGGAGGCGAGCAGTACTTC. This codes for CASTQDGGGEQYF.

The V call is TRBV5-1, the J call TRBJ1-3; D ambiguous. There are 13 residues in the CDR3. V was clipped by 3 bases and J by 4 bases, with 8 bases between them. Germline V gene lookup returns CDR1 SGHRS and CDR2 YFSETQ. The DNA of the CDR3 is TGCGCCAGCAGCTCGGAATTGGGAAACACCATATATTTT. This sequence encodes CASSSELGNTIYF.

The genes are TRBV5-6 and TRBJ1-6; D is ambiguous. In germline, CDR1 is SGHDT, CDR2 YYEEEE. This CDR3 contains 15 residues. Trimming took off 0 bases at V and 7 bases at J, with 11 bases between the two ends. The chain's CDR3 is CASSLEAGGNSPLHF. CDR3 coding DNA: TGTGCCAGCAGCTTGGAGGCAGGCGGGAATTCACCCCTCCACTTT.

The chain recombines TRBV10-3 with TRBJ2-7; D may match TRBD1 or TRBD2 (5 bases each). This CDR3 is 13 amino acids long. CDR1 and CDR2 (germline): ENHRY, SYGVKD. Trimming cost V 2 bases and J 5 bases, with 10 bases left between them. The CDR3 nucleotides are TGTGCCATCAGTGAGCCAGGGCGGGACGAGCAGTACTTC. Residues: CAISEPGRDEQYF.

This clonotype was found many times. The J gene is TRBJ1-5, the V gene TRBV28, with D hard to call. V shed 7 bases and J shed 0 bases, with 10 bases lying between them. This CDR3 is built from 14 residues. Germline V CDR1 and CDR2: MDHEN, SYDVKM. CDR3 sequence: CASTAPGSNQPQHF. CDR3 in DNA: TGTGCCAGCACCGCACCCGGTAGCAATCAGCCCCAGCATTTT.

This clonotype was seen many times. CDR3 protein: CASGPGTSDEQFF. CDR3 coding DNA: TGTGCTAGTGGTCCCGGGACTAGCGATGAGCAGTTCTTC. The rearrangement links TRBV12-5 to TRBJ2-1; 10 bases align to TRBD2. Per germline, CDR1 LGHNT and CDR2 FRNRAP. After removal of 5 bases from V and 8 bases from J, the junction contained 3 bases not matched to a gene. The CDR3 has 13 amino acids.

This clonotype was recorded a few times. The V call is TRBV28, the J call TRBJ2-6; a possible D gene is TRBD1 (6 bases). This CDR3 comprises 15 residues. Germline-derived CDR1 and CDR2 are MDHEN and SYDVKM. V was pared by 3 bases and J by 2 bases, with 8 bases between. The CDR3 region is CASSFRGTGANVLTF. The CDR3 bases are TGTGCCAGCAGTTTCAGGGGAACTGGGGCCAACGTCCTGACTTTC.

This clonotype was detected many times. This rearrangement joins TRBV5-6 to TRBJ2-3; D not resolved. The germline V and J ends were trimmed by 2 bases and 1 base, with 5 bases remaining between them. Germline V CDR1 and CDR2: SGHDT, YYEEEE. There are 13 residues in the CDR3. CDR3 in amino acids: CASSFKGTDTQYF. The CDR3, as DNA: TGTGCCAGCAGCTTTAAAGGCACAGATACGCAGTATTTT.

This clonotype was seen repeatedly, ten times or more. The chain uses TRBV6-6 and TRBJ1-2; no clear D gene. The CDR3 sequence is 13 residues long. Germline loops: CDR1 MNHNY, CDR2 SVGAGI (reference sequence). V lost 2 bases and J 4 bases, leaving 8 bases between the germline ends. In nucleotides, the CDR3 is TGTGCCAGCAGTTACAACGAGCCCTATGGCTACACCTTC. Translated, it gives CASSYNEPYGYTF.

This clonotype has more than one count but fewer than ten. V gene TRBV5-5 combines with J gene TRBJ2-1; TRBD2 matches at 8 bases. The length of the CDR3 is 22 residues. Germline CDR1 reads SGHKS; CDR2 reads YYEKEE (reference sequence). V shed 0 bases, J shed 3 bases, and the junction held 23 bases outside the gene matches. The CDR3 region is CASSLGYPGSTMRGASYNEQFF. For the CDR3, the DNA is TGTGCCAGCAGCTTGGGCTACCCGGGGTCCACTATGCGGGGGGCCAGCTACAATGAGCAGTTCTTC.

This chain links TRBV6-6 with TRBJ2-5; D is perhaps TRBD2 (6 bases). The length of the CDR3 is 18 residues. The V end was cut by 5 bases, the J end by 2 bases, with 24 bases between. CDR1 is MNHNY, CDR2 SVGAGI, per germline (reference sequence). In DNA, the CDR3 is TGTGCCAGCAGTCCTACATACGGGACTCCGGGCCGGCAAGAGACCCAGTACTTC. As protein: CASSPTYGTPGRQETQYF.